This T cell receptor (beta chain) was identified during a study of cytomegalovirus exposure and HLA in healthy donors. Overall study results and limits: Indistinguishability led to the exclusion of some V segments, TRBV6-2 and TRBV6-3 included.

The PCR was carried out with 60 Vbeta primers and 13 Jbeta primers. Method: immunoSEQ multiplex PCR; TCRdb's copy keeps in-frame clones and lacks some. The sample comprises 250,000 to 350,000 clones, about 75% of which are singletons, and about 2.1% rests with the top ten. V lost 3 bases, J lost 8 bases, and 8 bases lay in between. This CDR3 is 12 amino acids long. Germline CDR1 reads SEHNR; CDR2 reads FQNEAQ (reference sequence). Details on this clone: Its target is not known.

The TCR was taken from a female donor in good health and CMV-seronegative. The gene calls are TRBV7-9 and TRBJ2-1, with D possibly TRBD2 on 5 matching bases. The sample was PBMCs. CDR3 DNA sequence: TGTGCCAGCAGCTTGCCGGGGTATGAGCAGTTCTTC. It is translated as CASSLPGYEQFF.